One and the same sample provided the 2 T cell receptor beta chains below, sequenced in a study of human T cells and chemical hapten exposure. One entry per CDR3 protein, called by TCRdb with MiXCR from the RACE reads. The sample consists of about 300,000 distinct CDR3 sequences, about 5.4% of them appearing once. Sample time point: pre-sensitization, week 0. Specified treatment: therapeutic diphenylcyclopropenone sensitization with weekly scalp DPC. Sequences were derived from whole blood, sampled in connection with sensitization to the hapten diphenylcyclopropenone (DPC). These receptors all stem from a woman aged 18-30 years with alopecia areata. Some clones in this sample may be carry-over from other donors' samples.

This clonotype was counted a few times. The V call is TRBV7-2, the J call TRBJ2-2; TRBD2 matches at 13 bases. CDR1 and CDR2 (germline): SGHTA, FQGNSA. V trimming: 2 bases; J trimming: 5 bases; junction bases outside the gene matches: 11. The CDR3 extends over 19 amino acids. CDR3: CASSLYATSGGSPTGELFF. CDR3 DNA: TGTGCCAGCAGCTTATACGCGACTAGCGGGGGGTCTCCGACCGGGGAGCTGTTTTTT.

The gene calls are TRBV6-2 or TRBV6-3 and TRBJ2-3; D gene uncertain. The CDR3 is 13 amino acids. Germline V gives CDR1 MNHEY, CDR2 SVGEGT. V was cut by 5 bases and J by 2 bases, with 8 bases left in between. CDR3 protein: CASSLLYTDTQYF. Here the CDR3 DNA reads TGTGCCAGCAGTCTTCTATACACAGATACGCAGTATTTT.